This paragraph covers one T cell receptor beta chain sequence. V was clipped by 0 bases and J by 6 bases; unmatched bases: 2. This CDR3 is 14 amino acids long. Germline loops: CDR1 SGHRS, CDR2 YFSETQ. PCR primers comprised 60 Vbeta and 13 Jbeta primers. Produced via immunoSEQ multiplex PCR; TCRdb's table is partial and in-frame only. The table has 180,000 or so clones, over 60% seen once. The sample originates from a study of cytomegalovirus exposure and HLA in healthy donors. The sequence was obtained from a man younger than 35 in good health and CMV-seronegative. The V and J genes are TRBV5-1 and TRBJ2-4, with 8 bases matching TRBD1. The source material was PBMCs. Written as DNA, the CDR3 is TGCGCCAGCAGCTTGGAACAGGGGGGAAACATTCAGTACTTC. Residues: CASSLEQGGNIQYF.